This section outlines one TCR beta chain sequence together with its context. Its target is unknown. The assay was immunoSEQ multiplex PCR, and TCRdb's table has in-frame clones only and misses some. The sample holds roughly 50,000 clones, around 80% seen once. This record belongs to a study of PD-1 blockade in mismatch repair-deficient tumors. Looking at the study overall: Patients had around 12 mismatch repair-deficient cancer types, all previously treated and progressing.

Findings of the study overall: After pembrolizumab, tumor-resident clones rose rapidly, then generally contracted before radiologic responses.

The germline gives CDR1 LNHNV, CDR2 YYDKDF (reference sequence). J was trimmed by 3 bases and V by 9 bases; bases with no gene match: 2. CDR3 length: 13 amino acids. The material was peripheral blood, obtained 4 weeks after starting pembrolizumab. This TCR was recovered from an adult with mismatch repair-deficient cancer. The genes are TRBV15 and TRBJ2-5, with 12 bases matching TRBD2. DNA of the CDR3: TGTGCCACAAGACTAGCGGGAGAAGAGACCCAGTACTTC. This translates into CATRLAGEETQYF.